This TCR beta chain was captured by sequencing in a study of CD8+ T cells in alopecia areata. Overall study context: Tofacitinib lasted 6 to 18 months, then 6 months off drug. Percentage of affected scalp area was the basis on which treated patients' severity was scored. Overall study findings and caveats: While patients received tofacitinib, many expanded lesional clones remained present in scalp and blood. Tofacitinib significantly brought down scalp clonality and expanded CD8+ clones among top 100.

As to this clone: Antigen specificity is unknown.

The sequencing template was cDNA reverse transcribed from extracted RNA. Clones were sequenced by immunoSEQ multiplex PCR, and TCRdb holds only the in-frame ones, with some missing. The data contain roughly 280,000 clones, 50% to 75% of them singletons. The ends were cut back, 6 bases at V and 2 bases at J, with 7 bases in the middle. Germline CDR1 is MNHEY and CDR2 is SMNVEV (reference sequence). The CDR3 loop spans 12 amino acids. Treatment reported: oral pan-JAK inhibitor, 5-10 mg twice daily. This chain links TRBV27 with TRBJ2-5, with no clear D. The clonotype was recovered from a human donor with alopecia areata. This sample comprised CD4+ T cells sorted from blood, obtained at roughly week 53, from a patient treated with tofacitinib. This chain's CDR3 is CASRRAQETQYF. The CDR3 DNA follows: TGTGCCAGCAGAAGGGCTCAAGAGACCCAGTACTTC.